This T cell receptor (beta chain) was documented in a study of control samples from healthy donors and cancer patients. Profiled with immunoSEQ multiplex PCR; TCRdb holds only in-frame clones, not every one. In the table there are 82,000 or so clones, about 94% of which are singletons. The CDR3 is 12 amino acids. Germline CDR1 reads KGHSH; CDR2 reads LQKENI. The V gene lost 5 bases and the J gene lost 3 bases, with 8 bases spanning the gap. The chain employs TRBV18 and TRBJ2-7; weak D call: TRBD1 (6 bases). The sequencing sample was made of blood. The receptor was isolated from a woman between 18 and 29 years old in good health. For the CDR3, the DNA is TGTGCCAGCTCAGTACAGGGCTACGAGCAGTACTTC. This sequence encodes CASSVQGYEQYF.